This TCR beta chain derives from a study of cytomegalovirus exposure and HLA in healthy donors. PCR was performed using 60 Vbeta and 13 Jbeta primers. Here immunoSEQ multiplex PCR was the method, and the copy in TCRdb shows in-frame clones only, minus some. This table has about 78,000 clones, approximately 72% appearing once. Study-level points and caveats: Later analysis identified 15,000 to 20,000 TCR beta sequences associated with HLA alleles, using a false discovery rate threshold of 0.05. Testing in vitro showed a few CMV-associated chains specific for CMV antigens.

The CDR3 loop spans 16 amino acids. Looked up from germline, CDR1 is LNHDA and CDR2 is SQIVND (reference sequence). With 1 base clipped from V and 5 bases from J, the junction kept 3 bases outside the gene matches. This clone was counted between two and nine times. Its antigen is unknown. V and J are TRBV19 and TRBJ1-6; 9 positions match TRBD1. This TCR was sampled from a woman aged 35 to 49 in good health and CMV-seropositive. The specimen sequenced was PBMCs. The CDR3 bases are TGTGCCAGTAGTATAGCCGGGACAGGGAATAATTCACCCCTCCACTTT. This codes for CASSIAGTGNNSPLHF.